This TCR beta chain comes out of a study of T cells in tuberculosis listed by TCRdb under 2018. About the investigation overall: To characterize T cells specific for the mycobacterial lipid antigen glucose monomycolate (GMM), the study used CD1B tetramers together with high-throughput TCR immunosequencing. A South African clinical cohort compared IGRA-negative adolescents, IGRA-positive adolescents with latent tuberculosis and adults with active tuberculosis, about ten per group. What the authors observed across the whole study: Smaller mean NN-distances to GMM-specific TCRs were observed in active tuberculosis TCR-alpha repertoires than in IGRA-negative controls, suggesting clonal expansion of GMM-specific TCRs. The smaller NN-distances were partly driven by shorter CDR3-alpha lengths in active tuberculosis patients, and the difference for TCR-beta did not reach statistical significance. Clinical samples were selected based on which cryopreserved specimens were available, and the active tuberculosis cases were adults whereas the controls were adolescents. With the diverse GMM-specific repertoire as input, a classifier achieved roughly 87% accuracy (AUROC around 0.9), whereas GEM motif frequencies as input gave around 69% accuracy.

TCR libraries were generated with the immunoSEQ multiplex PCR assay, using TCR-beta and/or TCR-alpha/delta assays for each sample. The Illumina high-throughput platform was used to sequence the amplified TCR libraries. The original methods were these. Clustering and dimensionality reduction relied on pairwise TCRdist distances among GMM-specific receptors from T cells that were either sorted ex vivo or expanded in vitro. Each clinical repertoire received a mean NN-distance score, defined as the average TCRdist to the nearest 10% of tetramer-positive reference sequences. GEM TCR motif frequency was calculated as the fraction of unique TCRs that matched known GEM sequences by V/J usage and CDR3 length. Active tuberculosis was classified by linear discriminant analysis with leave-one-out cross-validation, implemented in scikit-learn. Drawn from immuneACCESS, this table holds only the in-frame rearrangements with V and J called that TCRdb kept. Clones are partly lost; checked studies trace under half to an unresolved V gene and leave the rest unexplained. That table furnishes V, J and clone size, whereas the DNA furnished D and trimming. Across this sample there are roughly 30,000 clones, with just over 90% seen only once. The ten top clones hold about 2.2% of the sample.

At study entry, adolescents were screened for latent tuberculosis infection by tuberculin skin test and QuantiFERON-TB GOLD In-Tube IGRA. Immunosequencing was performed on unsorted cryopreserved PBMC and covered 100,000 or so T cells per clinical donor on average. Eleven high schools in the Worcester region of the Western Cape, South Africa, served as enrollment sites for adolescents aged 12 to 18 years. Ten adolescents infected with M. tuberculosis and approximately ten uninfected adolescents were chosen and matched for age and sex. PBMC from adolescents were isolated by density centrifugation from freshly drawn heparinized blood and were then cryopreserved. Notes on this clone: Its antigen is still unknown. No base qualities exist here, and no much larger clone lies one base off it.

CDR1 is given as MDHEN and CDR2 as SYDVKM, both from the germline V gene. V and J are truncated by 8 bases and 3 bases respectively, leaving an intervening sequence of 17 bases. The cysteine opens and the phenylalanine closes a CDR3 of 15 amino acids. The read is trimmed to its CDR3 DNA, 45 bases read in frame from base 1. The chain is assembled from TRBV28 and TRBJ1-5, and the D gene may be TRBD1, 5 bases matching. This sequence originates from a donor aged 10 to 29 with latent tuberculosis or without tuberculosis infection. Sequencing input: PBMCs. The CDR3 protein is CASGGTFGVNQPQHF. The DNA sequence is given as TGTGCCAGCGGGGGGACCTTCGGGGTCAATCAGCCCCAGCATTTT.